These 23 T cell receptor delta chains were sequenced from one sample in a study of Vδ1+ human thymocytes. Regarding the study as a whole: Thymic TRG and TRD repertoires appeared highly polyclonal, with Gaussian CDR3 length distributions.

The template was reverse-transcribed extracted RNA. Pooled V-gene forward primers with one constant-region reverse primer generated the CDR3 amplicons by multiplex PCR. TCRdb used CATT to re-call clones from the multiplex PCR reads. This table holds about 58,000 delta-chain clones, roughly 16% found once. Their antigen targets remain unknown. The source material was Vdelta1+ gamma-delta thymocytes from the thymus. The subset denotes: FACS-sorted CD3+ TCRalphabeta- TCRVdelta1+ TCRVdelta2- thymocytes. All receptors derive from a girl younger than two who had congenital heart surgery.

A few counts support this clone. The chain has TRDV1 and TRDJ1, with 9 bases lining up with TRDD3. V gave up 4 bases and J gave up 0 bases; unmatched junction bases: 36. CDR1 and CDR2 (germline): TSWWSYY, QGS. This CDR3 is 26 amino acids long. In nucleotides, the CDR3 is TGTGCTCTTGGGGGTATTTCCCACTCAAACCAAACCTCTATACTGGGGGACCCCTCGTACACCGATAAACTCATCTTT. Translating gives CALGGISHSNQTSILGDPSYTDKLIF.

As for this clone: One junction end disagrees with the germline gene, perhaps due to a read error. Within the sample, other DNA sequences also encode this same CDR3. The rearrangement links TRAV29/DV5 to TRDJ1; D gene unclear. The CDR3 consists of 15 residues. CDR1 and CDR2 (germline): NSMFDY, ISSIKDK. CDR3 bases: TGTGCCGCAAGCGTCCCCGCGATAAGGACCGATAAACTCATCTTT. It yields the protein CAASVPAIRTDKLIF.

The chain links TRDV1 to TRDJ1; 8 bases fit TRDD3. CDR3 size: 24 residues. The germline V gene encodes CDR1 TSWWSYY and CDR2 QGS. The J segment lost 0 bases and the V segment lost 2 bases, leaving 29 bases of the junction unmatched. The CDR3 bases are TGTGCTCTTGGGGAATTCACCGGGGCGCTGCTGGGGGACCCCCTCGCTCCCTACACCGATAAACTCATCTTT. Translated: CALGEFTGALLGDPLAPYTDKLIF.

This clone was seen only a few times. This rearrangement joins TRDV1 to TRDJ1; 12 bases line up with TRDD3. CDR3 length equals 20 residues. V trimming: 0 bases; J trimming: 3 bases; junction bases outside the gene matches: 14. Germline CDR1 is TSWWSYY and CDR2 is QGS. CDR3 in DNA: TGTGCTCTTGGGGAACTCCAGGGGCGTACTGGGGGATACTGTCCCGATAAACTCATCTTT. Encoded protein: CALGELQGRTGGYCPDKLIF.

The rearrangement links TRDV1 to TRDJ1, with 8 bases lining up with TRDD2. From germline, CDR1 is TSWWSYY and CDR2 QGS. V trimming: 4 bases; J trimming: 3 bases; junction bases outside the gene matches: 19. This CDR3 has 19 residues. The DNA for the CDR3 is TGTGCTCTTGGGGCACCAACTTCCTACGTCCCGGGGCTGGCCGATAAACTCATCTTT. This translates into CALGAPTSYVPGLADKLIF.

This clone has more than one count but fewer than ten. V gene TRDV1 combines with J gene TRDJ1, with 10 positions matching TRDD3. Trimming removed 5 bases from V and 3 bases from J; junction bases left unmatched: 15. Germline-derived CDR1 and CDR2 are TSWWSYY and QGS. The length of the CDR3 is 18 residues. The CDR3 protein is CALGYPRTLLGDADKLIF. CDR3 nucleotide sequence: TGTGCTCTTGGGTACCCTCGAACCCTACTGGGGGATGCCGATAAACTCATCTTT.

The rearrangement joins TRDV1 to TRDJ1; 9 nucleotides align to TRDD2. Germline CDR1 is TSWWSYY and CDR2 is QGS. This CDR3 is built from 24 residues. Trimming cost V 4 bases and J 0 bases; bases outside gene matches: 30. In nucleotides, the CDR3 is TGTGCTCTTGGGGCTGCACCTTCCTACGTTTGTGCGGGGGAGCGCACTCCTTACACCGATAAACTCATCTTT. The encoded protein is CALGAAPSYVCAGERTPYTDKLIF.

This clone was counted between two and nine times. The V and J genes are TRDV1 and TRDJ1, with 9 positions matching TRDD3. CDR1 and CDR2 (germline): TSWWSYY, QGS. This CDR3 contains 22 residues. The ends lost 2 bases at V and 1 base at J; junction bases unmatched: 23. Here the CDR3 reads CALGETRRPRTPGGFSTDKLIF. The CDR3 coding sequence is TGTGCTCTTGGGGAAACTCGACGACCACGAACCCCTGGGGGATTCTCCACCGATAAACTCATCTTT.

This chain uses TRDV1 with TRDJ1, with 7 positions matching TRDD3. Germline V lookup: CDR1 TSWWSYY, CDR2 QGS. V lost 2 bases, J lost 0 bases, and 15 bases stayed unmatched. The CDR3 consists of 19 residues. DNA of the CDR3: TGTGCTCTTGGGGAAGACCGGGCTCTGGGGGGTTTGTACACCGATAAACTCATCTTT. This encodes CALGEDRALGGLYTDKLIF.

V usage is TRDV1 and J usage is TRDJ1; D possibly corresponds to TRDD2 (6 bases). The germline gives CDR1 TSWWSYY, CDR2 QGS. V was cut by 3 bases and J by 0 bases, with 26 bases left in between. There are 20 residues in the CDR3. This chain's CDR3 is CALGDGPHSYRREHTDKLIF. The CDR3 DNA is TGTGCTCTTGGGGACGGGCCCCACTCCTACCGAAGGGAACACACCGATAAACTCATCTTT.

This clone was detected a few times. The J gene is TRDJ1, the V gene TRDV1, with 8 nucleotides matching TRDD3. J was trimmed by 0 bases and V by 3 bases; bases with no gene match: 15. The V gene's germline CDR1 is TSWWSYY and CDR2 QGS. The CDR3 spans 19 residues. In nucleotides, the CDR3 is TGTGCTCTTGGGGAGACCCTACTTTCCCTTGGGGGATACACCGATAAACTCATCTTT. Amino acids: CALGETLLSLGGYTDKLIF.

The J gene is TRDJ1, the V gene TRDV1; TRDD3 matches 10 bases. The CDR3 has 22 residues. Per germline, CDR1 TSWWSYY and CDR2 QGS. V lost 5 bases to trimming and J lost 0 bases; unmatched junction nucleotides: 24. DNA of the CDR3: TGTGCTCTTGGGCCCACGTCCTTCGTACTGGGGGATCGTGTAAATTACACCGATAAACTCATCTTT. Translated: CALGPTSFVLGDRVNYTDKLIF.

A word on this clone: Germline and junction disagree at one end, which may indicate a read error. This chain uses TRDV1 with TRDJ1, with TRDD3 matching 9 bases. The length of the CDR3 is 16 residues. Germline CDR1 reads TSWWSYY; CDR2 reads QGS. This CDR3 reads CALGELSGGYSDKLTF. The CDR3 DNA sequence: TGTGCTCTTGGGGAACTAAGCGGGGGATACAGCGATAAACTCACCTTT.

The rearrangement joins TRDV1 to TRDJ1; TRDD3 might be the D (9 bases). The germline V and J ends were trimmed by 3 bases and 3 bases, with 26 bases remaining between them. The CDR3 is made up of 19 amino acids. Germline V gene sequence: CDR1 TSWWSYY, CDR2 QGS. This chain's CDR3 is CALGDGLPNWGSQADKLIF. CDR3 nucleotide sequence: TGTGCTCTTGGGGACGGCCTTCCTAACTGGGGGAGCCAGGCCGATAAACTCATCTTT.

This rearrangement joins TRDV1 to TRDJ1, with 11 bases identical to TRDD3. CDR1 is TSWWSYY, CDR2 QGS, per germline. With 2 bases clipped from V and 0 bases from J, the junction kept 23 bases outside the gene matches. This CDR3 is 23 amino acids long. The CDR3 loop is CALGECGAPVGWGIPSYTDKLIF. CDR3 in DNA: TGTGCTCTTGGGGAATGTGGGGCCCCAGTTGGCTGGGGGATACCCAGTTACACCGATAAACTCATCTTT.

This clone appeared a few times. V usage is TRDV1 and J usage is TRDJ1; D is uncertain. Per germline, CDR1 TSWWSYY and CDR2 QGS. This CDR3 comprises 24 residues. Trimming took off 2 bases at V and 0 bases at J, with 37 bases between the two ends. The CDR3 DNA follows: TGTGCTCTTGGGGAAATCTCCTTTACGAGATCAGGTTTCCCGCCCCTGCTGTACACCGATAAACTCATCTTT. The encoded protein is CALGEISFTRSGFPPLLYTDKLIF.

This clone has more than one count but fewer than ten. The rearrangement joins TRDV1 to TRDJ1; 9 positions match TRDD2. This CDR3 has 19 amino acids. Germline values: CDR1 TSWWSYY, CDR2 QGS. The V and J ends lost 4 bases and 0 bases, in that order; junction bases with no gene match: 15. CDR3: CALGVTFLRGRPNTDKLIF. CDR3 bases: TGTGCTCTTGGGGTAACCTTCCTACGAGGAAGACCGAACACCGATAAACTCATCTTT.

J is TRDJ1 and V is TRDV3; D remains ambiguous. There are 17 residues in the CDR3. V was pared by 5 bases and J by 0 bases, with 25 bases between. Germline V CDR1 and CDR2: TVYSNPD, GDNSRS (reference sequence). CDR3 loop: CAPDALNPDPYTDKLIF. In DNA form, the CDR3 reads TGTGCCCCAGACGCTCTCAACCCGGATCCGTACACCGATAAACTCATCTTT.

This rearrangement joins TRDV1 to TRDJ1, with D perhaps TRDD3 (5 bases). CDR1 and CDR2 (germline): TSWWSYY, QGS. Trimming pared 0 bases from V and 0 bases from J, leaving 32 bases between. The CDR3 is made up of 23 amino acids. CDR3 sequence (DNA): TGTGCTCTTGGGGAACTTCACATTCCGCCCGGTGATAGGGGAAAAGTGGACACCGATAAACTCATCTTT. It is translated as CALGELHIPPGDRGKVDTDKLIF.

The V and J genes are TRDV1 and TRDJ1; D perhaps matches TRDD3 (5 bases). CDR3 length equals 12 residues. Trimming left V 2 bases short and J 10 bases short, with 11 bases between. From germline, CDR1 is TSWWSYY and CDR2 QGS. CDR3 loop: CALGESDMGLIF. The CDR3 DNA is TGTGCTCTTGGGGAATCGGATATGGGACTCATCTTT.

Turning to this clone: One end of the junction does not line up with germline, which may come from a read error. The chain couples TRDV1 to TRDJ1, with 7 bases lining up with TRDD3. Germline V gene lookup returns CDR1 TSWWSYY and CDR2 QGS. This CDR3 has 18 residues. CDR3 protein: CALGEVGRGIENTDKLIF. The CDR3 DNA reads TGTGCCCTTGGGGAGGTAGGAAGGGGGATCGAGAACACCGATAAACTCATCTTT.

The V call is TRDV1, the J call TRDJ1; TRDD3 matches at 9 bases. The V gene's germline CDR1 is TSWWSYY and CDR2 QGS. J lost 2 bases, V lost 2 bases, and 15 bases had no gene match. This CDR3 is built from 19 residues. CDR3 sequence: CALGEVPPTTGGPTDKLIF. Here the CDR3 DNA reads TGTGCTCTTGGGGAAGTCCCTCCTACGACTGGGGGACCGACCGATAAACTCATCTTT.

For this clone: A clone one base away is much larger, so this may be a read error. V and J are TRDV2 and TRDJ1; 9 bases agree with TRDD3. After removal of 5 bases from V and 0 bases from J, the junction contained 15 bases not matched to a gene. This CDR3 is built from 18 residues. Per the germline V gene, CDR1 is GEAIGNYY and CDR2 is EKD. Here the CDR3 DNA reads TGTGCCTGTGGCCTGTGGGCCGCTGGGGATACGAACACCGATAAACTCATCTTT. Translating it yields CACGLWAAGDTNTDKLIF.